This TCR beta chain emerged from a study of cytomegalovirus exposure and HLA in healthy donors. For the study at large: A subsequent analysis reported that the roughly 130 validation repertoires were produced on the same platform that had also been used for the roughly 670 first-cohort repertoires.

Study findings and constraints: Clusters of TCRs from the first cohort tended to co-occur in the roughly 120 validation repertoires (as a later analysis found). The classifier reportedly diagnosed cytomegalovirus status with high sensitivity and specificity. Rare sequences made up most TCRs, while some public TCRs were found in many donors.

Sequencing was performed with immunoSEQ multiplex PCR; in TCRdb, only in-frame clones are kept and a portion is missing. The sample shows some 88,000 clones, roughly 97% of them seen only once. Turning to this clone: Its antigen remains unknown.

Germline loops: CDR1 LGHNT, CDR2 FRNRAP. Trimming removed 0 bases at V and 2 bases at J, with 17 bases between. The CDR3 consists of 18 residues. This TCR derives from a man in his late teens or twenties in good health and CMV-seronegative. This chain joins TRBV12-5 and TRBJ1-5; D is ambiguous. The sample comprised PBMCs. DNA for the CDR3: TGTGCTAGTGGTTTGGTATTGGAGGGAAAATATGGCAATCAGCCCCAGCATTTT. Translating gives CASGLVLEGKYGNQPQHF.